The 20 T cell receptor beta chains given below trace back to one sample, sequenced in a study of PD-L1 blockade in urothelial cancer. Generated by immunoSEQ multiplex PCR, the TCRdb table keeps only in-frame clones and is missing some. The sample has around 100,000 clones; approximately 91% are singletons. This specimen was PBMCs, taken around atezolizumab (anti-PD-L1) treatment. These receptors were collected from a woman of 80 years or more with urothelial cancer.

The CDR3 region is CASSPMTGDATEAFF. CDR3 DNA sequence: TGTGCCAGCAGCCCCATGACAGGGGATGCCACTGAAGCTTTCTTT. This sequence joins TRBV5-4 and TRBJ1-1; 8 nucleotides line up with TRBD1. J was trimmed by 4 bases and V by 4 bases; bases with no gene match: 9. The germline gives CDR1 SGHNT, CDR2 YYREEE (reference sequence). This CDR3 spans 15 amino acids.

The CDR3, as DNA: TGTGCCAGCAGTCCCGCGGGGGTGAACACTGAAGCTTTCTTT. Protein product: CASSPAGVNTEAFF. The rearrangement uses TRBV6-5 and TRBJ1-1, with D possibly matching TRBD1 (5 bases). From germline, CDR1 is MNHEY and CDR2 SVGAGI. Deletions cut 5 bases from V and 0 bases from J, with 10 bases between. The length of the CDR3 is 14 residues.

The chain joins TRBV25-1 to TRBJ1-4; maybe TRBD1 (5 bases). The V and J ends lost 2 bases and 4 bases respectively, with 8 bases between them. CDR3 length equals 14 residues. Per germline, CDR1 MGHDK and CDR2 SYGVNS. CDR3 region: CASSETGFNEKLFF. CDR3 nucleotide sequence: TGTGCCAGCAGTGAAACAGGTTTTAATGAAAAACTGTTTTTT.

This chain connects TRBV5-4 to TRBJ2-7; 8 bases map to TRBD1. From germline, CDR1 is SGHNT and CDR2 YYREEE (reference sequence). Trimming cost V 4 bases and J 1 base; bases outside gene matches: 7. The CDR3 runs 15 residues. In nucleotides, the CDR3 is TGTGCCAGCAGCCAAGAGACAGGGGTATCCTACGAGCAGTACTTC. Its translation: CASSQETGVSYEQYF.

Worth noting for this clone: A much bigger clone sits one base away, suggesting this may be a read error. This chain joins TRBV28 and TRBJ1-1, with D perhaps matching TRBD1 (6 bases). Trimming shortened V by 2 bases and J by 0 bases, and 7 bases separated the two germline ends. Germline loops: CDR1 MDHEN, CDR2 SYDVKM. The CDR3 is made up of 14 amino acids. CDR3 loop: CASSLAGVNTEAFF. For the CDR3, the DNA is TGTGCCAGCAGTTTAGCAGGGGTGAACACTGAAGCTTTCTTT.

The V gene is TRBV7-9, the J gene TRBJ2-1; 7 nucleotides match TRBD2. V shed 3 bases, J shed 5 bases, and the junction held 7 bases outside the gene matches. This CDR3 has 15 residues. The germline V gene has CDR1 SEHNR and CDR2 FQNEAQ (reference sequence). This CDR3 reads CASSLPAGLHNEQFF. The CDR3 DNA reads TGTGCCAGCAGCTTGCCAGCGGGACTACACAATGAGCAGTTCTTC.

A note on this clone: The sample carries other DNA sequences with the same CDR3. The gene calls are TRBV11-3 and TRBJ1-1; the D is unclear. Germline CDR1 is SGHNT and CDR2 is YENEEA. Trimming cost V 1 base and J 1 base, with 4 bases left between them. This CDR3 is built from 13 residues. CDR3 residues: CASSLAGNTEAFF. CDR3 nucleotides: TGTGCCAGCAGCTTAGCAGGGAACACTGAAGCTTTCTTT.

The chain couples TRBV28 to TRBJ2-6; 7 nucleotides agree with TRBD1. The V segment lost 11 bases and the J segment 0 bases; nucleotides outside the gene matches: 13. This CDR3 is built from 17 residues. CDR1 and CDR2 from the germline V gene are MDHEN and SYDVKM. CDR3 region: CAGATGTAGSGANVLTF. The DNA for the CDR3 is TGTGCCGGCGCCACCGGGACAGCTGGCTCTGGGGCCAACGTCCTGACTTTC.

The CDR3 nucleotides read TGTGCCTGGAGTTGGCAGGGGATGGGGGAAAAACTGTTTTTT. Its translation is CAWSWQGMGEKLFF. This chain links TRBV30 with TRBJ1-4, with D perhaps matching TRBD1 (6 bases). CDR3 size: 14 residues. Trimming took 2 bases from V and 8 from J, leaving 15 bases between them. Germline CDR1 GTSNPN, CDR2 SVGIG (reference sequence).

This chain links TRBV6-1 with TRBJ2-3, with no clear D. This CDR3 contains 15 residues. V was cut by 8 bases and J by 2 bases, with 17 bases left in between. CDR1 and CDR2 (germline): MNHNS, SASEGT. CDR3 amino acids: CASLSAFGITDTQYF. DNA of the CDR3: TGTGCCAGCCTCTCCGCGTTTGGTATCACAGATACGCAGTATTTT.

The V gene is TRBV7-9, the J gene TRBJ2-1, with 7 bases that match TRBD2. Losses at the gene ends were 1 base for V and 7 bases for J; bases not matched to a gene: 7. The germline V gene has CDR1 SEHNR and CDR2 FQNEAQ (reference sequence). The CDR3 totals 15 residues. The CDR3 region is CASSLGGLRQNEQFF. CDR3 bases: TGTGCCAGCAGCTTAGGGGGACTAAGACAGAATGAGCAGTTCTTC.

V usage is TRBV9 and J usage is TRBJ1-2, with 8 positions matching TRBD1. CDR1 and CDR2 (germline): SGDLS, YYNGEE. This CDR3 is 15 amino acids long. The V gene end was trimmed by 3 bases and the J gene end by 2 bases; junction bases not matched to a gene: 6. The CDR3 coding sequence is TGTGCCAGCAGCGCACCCCGGACAGGGAACTATGGCTACACCTTC. Its protein product is CASSAPRTGNYGYTF.

This chain joins TRBV28 and TRBJ1-1; D call uncertain. CDR1 and CDR2 (germline): MDHEN, SYDVKM. This CDR3 has 11 residues. Trimming removed 7 bases at V and 11 bases at J, with 14 bases between. The CDR3 nucleotides are TGTGCCAGCACTCTATCGGGAGGGGCTTTCTTT. Translation: CASTLSGGAFF.

This clone came up a few times. V is TRBV7-6 and J is TRBJ2-7, with 9 bases lining up with TRBD1. V dropped 4 bases and J dropped 6; count of bases not matched to a gene: 7. Germline CDR1 SGHVS, CDR2 FNYEAQ. The CDR3 spans 14 residues. The CDR3 loop reads CASSWGQGEGEQYF. In DNA form, the CDR3 reads TGTGCCAGCAGCTGGGGACAGGGAGAGGGCGAGCAGTACTTC. Filled out from reference TRBV7-6 and TRBJ2-7, the complete variable domain reads GAGVSQSPRYKVTKRGQDVALRCDPISGHVSLYWYRQALGQGPEFLTYFNYEAQQDKSGLPNDRFSAERPEGSISTLTIQRTEQRDSAMYRCASSWGQGEGEQYFGPGTRLTVT.

This clone was found once. CDR3 nucleotide sequence: TGCGCCAGCAGCTTGGCAGGACTAGCGCGCCCCCAAGAGACCCAGTACTTC. Its translation is CASSLAGLARPQETQYF. This chain joins TRBV5-1 and TRBJ2-5; 9 nucleotides align to TRBD2. Germline V gene lookup returns CDR1 SGHRS and CDR2 YFSETQ. With V trimmed by 0 bases and J by 1 base, 7 bases remained unmatched. This CDR3 has 17 residues.

V and J are TRBV7-9 and TRBJ2-2; TRBD1 might be the D (6 bases). The CDR3 runs 15 residues. The germline CDR1 and CDR2 sequences are SEHNR and FQNEAQ (reference sequence). The V end lost 8 bases, the J end lost 2 bases, and 15 bases lay between the germline ends. CDR3 loop: CASRRAGDNTGELFF. The CDR3 DNA is TGTGCCAGCCGAAGGGCAGGGGATAACACCGGGGAGCTGTTTTTT.

The V gene is TRBV11-3, the J gene TRBJ2-3; D might be TRBD2 (6 bases). Trimming took off 3 bases at V and 0 bases at J, with 16 bases between the two ends. Germline V gene lookup returns CDR1 SGHNT and CDR2 YENEEA. The CDR3 has 17 amino acids. The CDR3 here is CASSFRRGSSSTDTQYF. The CDR3 coding sequence is TGTGCCAGCAGCTTTCGGCGGGGCTCATCTAGCACAGATACGCAGTATTTT. Full variable domain (outside the CDR3, taken from reference TRBV11-3 and TRBJ2-3): EAGVVQSPRYKIIEKKQPVAFWCNPISGHNTLYWYLQNLGQGPELLIRYENEEAVDDSQLPKDRFSAERLKGVDSTLKIQPAELGDSAVYLCASSFRRGSSSTDTQYFGPGTRLTVL.

J is TRBJ1-4 and V is TRBV4-2, with D tentatively TRBD1 (5 bases). CDR1 and CDR2 from the germline V gene are LGHNA and YNFKEQ. There are 14 residues in the CDR3. V shed 3 bases and J shed 2 bases, with 7 bases lying between them. CDR3 sequence (DNA): TGTGCCAGCAGCCAGGGGGGTACTAATGAAAAACTGTTTTTT. Its translation: CASSQGGTNEKLFF.

This chain joins TRBV28 and TRBJ2-5, with D tentatively TRBD1 (6 bases). The CDR3 covers 16 residues. The V end lost 5 bases, the J end lost 5 bases, and 21 bases lay between the germline ends. Germline CDR1 MDHEN, CDR2 SYDVKM. In DNA form, the CDR3 reads TGTGCCAGCAGTCCCCCCCCGACAGGCCCATGGGAGACCCAGTACTTC. This sequence encodes CASSPPPTGPWETQYF.

The DNA of the CDR3 is TGTGCCAGCTCGGTACGGACAGGGGTGTCCTACGAGCAGTACTTC. Translating it yields CASSVRTGVSYEQYF. The chain combines TRBV18 with TRBJ2-7; the match to TRBD1 covers 9 bases. Trimming took 6 bases from V and 1 from J; bases not matched to a gene: 7. CDR3 length: 15 residues. The germline gives CDR1 KGHSH, CDR2 LQKENI.